Listed below are T cell receptor beta chains from one sample, sequenced in a study of shared clonotypes between healthy human individuals. Assay: immunoSEQ multiplex PCR; the TCRdb copy retains only in-frame clones and omits some. The sample holds millions of clones, about 95% seen once. The sequenced sample consisted of naive CD8+ T cells sorted from blood. Receptors originate from a man younger than 35 in good health. CDR3s include the opening cysteine and the closing phenylalanine or tryptophan. A D gene is named only where the DNA matches it firmly. Clone size is given for some rows only: seen once, a few or many times, or a class if the clone is expanded.

>TRBJ2-1|TRBV30|-|TRBD2
TGTGCCTGGAACAACGGGGGGAGCTCCTACAATGAGCAGTTCTTC
CAWNNGGSSYNEQFF
>TRBJ2-6|TRBV2|-|-
TGTGCCAGCAGTGAAGGGGGCGGAAATCGGGACGGGGCCAACGTCCTGACTTTC
CASSEGGGNRDGANVLTF
>TRBJ1-3|TRBV4-3|-|-
TGCGCCAGCAGCCAAGGCAACGGACCTCTGGAAAACACCATATATTTT
CASSQGNGPLENTIYF
>TRBJ2-1|TRBV7-9|-|-
TGTGCCAGCAGCTCAACTAGTGGCGAGGAGTTCTTC
CASSSTSGEEFF
>TRBJ1-2|TRBV25-1|-|-
TGTGCCAGCAGTGAATACAGGGAGAGCTACACCTTC
CASSEYRESYTF
>TRBJ2-3|TRBV9|-|TRBD2
TGTGCCAGCAGCTTTCTAGCGGGAGCTAGCACAGATACGCAGTATTTT
CASSFLAGASTDTQYF
>TRBJ2-7|TRBV7-8|-|TRBD2
TGTGCCAGCAGCTCGTATGAGCGGGGCCCAACCTACGAGCAGTACTTC
CASSSYERGPTYEQYF
>TRBJ2-7|TRBV6-1|-|-
TGTGCCAGCAGTGAGGGTTTCCACTACGAGCAGTACTTC
CASSEGFHYEQYF
>TRBJ2-7|TRBV4-1|-|-
TGCGCCAGCAGCCAAGCAGAGACCTTGCTAAACGAGCAGTACTTC
CASSQAETLLNEQYF
>TRBJ2-2|TRBV6-5|once|TRBD2
TGTGCCAGCAGTTACGCGGGGGAAAACACCGGGGAGCTGTTTTTT
CASSYAGENTGELFF
>TRBJ2-7|TRBV6-1|-|-
TGTGCCAGCAGTGAATTCGAAGGGAGCTCCTACGAGCAGTACTTC
CASSEFEGSSYEQYF
>TRBJ1-1|TRBV7-9|-|-
TGTGCCAGCAGCTTATTGGGTGAGAACACTGAAGCTTTCTTT
CASSLLGENTEAFF
>TRBJ2-3|TRBV9|-|TRBD1
TGTGCCAGCAGCCTCTTCGGACAGGGGGGCACAGATACGCAGTATTTT
CASSLFGQGGTDTQYF
>TRBJ1-1|TRBV5-1|-|-
TGCGCCAGCAGCTTGGACAGGGCTGACACTGAAGCTTTCTTT
CASSLDRADTEAFF
>TRBJ2-7|TRBV30|-|-
TGTGCCTGGTCCGACCGAGCCTACGAGCAGTACTTC
CAWSDRAYEQYF
>TRBJ1-1|TRBV30|-|-
TGTGCCTGGAGGGCAGGGTTGAACACTGAAGCTTTCTTT
CAWRAGLNTEAFF